This T cell receptor (beta chain) stems from a study of CD8+ T cells in alopecia areata (dated by TCRdb to about 2018). Background on the whole study: Treated patients were enrolled in an open-label pilot trial of oral tofacitinib at 5 to 10 mg twice daily for moderate-to-severe alopecia areata. TCRbeta CDR3 regions were amplified by immunoSEQ multiplex PCR using 35 Vbeta forward and 13 Jbeta reverse primers. Patients received tofacitinib for 6 to 18 months and were then followed off drug for 6 months to check for delayed response and recurrence. To study T cell clonal expansion in alopecia areata, the researchers applied high-throughput TCRbeta sequencing to both the C3H/HeJ mouse model and human patients. On the human side, TCRbeta sequencing was run on scalp tissue and on sorted CD4+ and CD8+ peripheral blood T cells from healthy controls and from alopecia areata patients with either patchy or totalis/universalis disease. Biopsies were taken from tofacitinib-treated patients at baseline and again at 4 and 24 weeks into treatment, and several of those patients also had a later scalp biopsy. The RNA source kit depended on sample type: the PAXgene miRNA kit for fixed scalp, the miRNeasy kit for PBMCs, and the RNeasy kit for mouse skin. Clonality in the scalp was compared among normal scalp (n=4), patchy alopecia areata scalp (n=8), and alopecia totalis/universalis scalp (n=8).

The library was prepared using the immunoSEQ multiplex PCR assay. RNA was extracted from all samples and reverse transcribed into cDNA, which served as template for TCR sequencing. SuperScript III was used to make first-strand cDNA, primed with a 2:1 mix of oligo-dT and random hexamers. A synthetic immune receptor repertoire was used to measure amplification bias, and any remaining bias was corrected computationally. The paper's processing steps were these. Raw reads were preprocessed to remove errors, and CDR3 was defined according to IMGT conventions as the region from the conserved cysteine to phenylalanine. Clonality was computed by normalizing Shannon entropy by log2 of the number of productive unique TCRs and subtracting the result from 1. Whether each scalp clone was CD4 or CD8 was inferred by checking scalp TCRbeta sequences against the CD4 and CD8 repertoires from sorted blood. The clones in this table, taken by TCRdb from immuneACCESS, are in-frame only. Not every clone is retained; where verified, under half of the shortfall comes from an unresolved V gene, and the cause of the rest is unknown. Clonal size and the V and J genes are those of that table, whereas D and trimming came from the DNA. A total of about 180,000 clones appear in this sample, 63% of them only once. Of the sample, 1.7% falls within the top ten clones.

Study-wide findings and limitations: Resident alphabeta T cells in normal human skin are also sequenced, complicating scalp TCR repertoire analysis, unlike mouse skin dominated by gammadelta T cells. Shared TCR sequences between patients were less evident than in mice, which may be partly attributable to HLA diversity in the patient population. Higher clonality and more expanded CD8+ clones were observed in lesional scalp than in normal scalp, particularly in alopecia totalis/universalis, a finding suggestive of antigenic drive.

For this clone: Its target antigen remains unknown. Base qualities are missing; no much larger clone stands one base away.

Reading from cysteine to phenylalanine, the CDR3 counts 13 amino acids. CDR3 DNA is the only sequence kept; it has 39 bases, read in frame from the first base. V is pared back by 2 bases and J by 4 bases, with 10 bases lying between the germline termini. According to the germline V gene (reference sequence), CDR1 reads GTSNPN and CDR2 reads SVGIG. This specimen's time point label, per the study, means: baseline before oral tofacitinib. Lesional scalp punch biopsies and peripheral blood were collected from alopecia areata patients. After PBMCs were isolated by density centrifugation and stained for CD3, CD4 and CD8, a FACSAria was used to sort CD4+ and CD8+ T cells.

The sequence links TRBV30 to TRBJ2-3; TRBD1 is perhaps the D gene, given 5 matching bases. Sequencing used CD4+ T cells sorted from blood, obtained at week 0. This receptor was identified in a human donor with alopecia areata. This receptor carries the CDR3 CAWSTRQSDTQYF. In nucleotide form, the sequence is TGTGCCTGGAGTACCCGACAGTCAGATACGCAGTATTTT.